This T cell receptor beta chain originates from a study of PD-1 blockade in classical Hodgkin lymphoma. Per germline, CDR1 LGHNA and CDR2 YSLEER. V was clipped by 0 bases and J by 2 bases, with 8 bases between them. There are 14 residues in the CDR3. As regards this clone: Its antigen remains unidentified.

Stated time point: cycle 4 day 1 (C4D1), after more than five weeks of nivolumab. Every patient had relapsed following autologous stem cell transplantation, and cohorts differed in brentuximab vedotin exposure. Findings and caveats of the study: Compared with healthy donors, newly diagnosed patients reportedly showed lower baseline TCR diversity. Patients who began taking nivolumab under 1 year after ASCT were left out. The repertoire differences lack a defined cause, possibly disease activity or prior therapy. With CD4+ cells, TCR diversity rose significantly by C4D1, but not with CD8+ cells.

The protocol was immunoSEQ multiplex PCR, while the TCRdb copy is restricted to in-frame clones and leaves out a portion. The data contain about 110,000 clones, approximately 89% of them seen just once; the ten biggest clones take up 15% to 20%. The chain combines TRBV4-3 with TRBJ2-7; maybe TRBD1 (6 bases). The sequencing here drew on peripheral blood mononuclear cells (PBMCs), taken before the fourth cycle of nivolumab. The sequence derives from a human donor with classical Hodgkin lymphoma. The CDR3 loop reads CASSQDQGPYEQYF. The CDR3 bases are TGCGCCAGCAGCCAAGACCAGGGGCCCTACGAGCAGTACTTC.